This T cell receptor beta chain originates from a study of chemoradiotherapy in HPV16-positive cancers. Here immunoSEQ multiplex PCR was the method, and the copy in TCRdb shows in-frame clones only, minus some. This sample has some 31,000 clones; 90% to 95% occur once, and the top ten carry approximately 22%. This clone was picked up one time. After removal of 3 bases from V and 0 bases from J, the junction contained 3 bases not matched to a gene. This CDR3 contains 17 residues. Germline assignment: CDR1 KGHSH and CDR2 LQKENI. The sequence came from a human donor with HPV-associated anogenital cancer. The sample here was blood, taken from a patient who underwent chemoradiotherapy. The V call is TRBV18, the J call TRBJ1-5; TRBD1 matches at 12 bases. The CDR3 sequence is CASSPGQGAYSNQPQHF. DNA for the CDR3: TGTGCCAGCTCACCGGGACAGGGGGCCTATAGCAATCAGCCCCAGCATTTT.